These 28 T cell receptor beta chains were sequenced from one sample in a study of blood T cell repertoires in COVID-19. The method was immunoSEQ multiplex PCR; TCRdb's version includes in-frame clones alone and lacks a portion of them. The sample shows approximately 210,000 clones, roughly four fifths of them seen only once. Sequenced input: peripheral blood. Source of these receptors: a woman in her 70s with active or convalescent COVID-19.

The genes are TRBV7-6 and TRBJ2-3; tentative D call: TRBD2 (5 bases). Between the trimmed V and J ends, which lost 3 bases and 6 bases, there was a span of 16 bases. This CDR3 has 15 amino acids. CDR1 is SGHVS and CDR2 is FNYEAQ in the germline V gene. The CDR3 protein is CASSFGVGGADTQYF. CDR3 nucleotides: TGTGCCAGCAGCTTCGGGGTAGGAGGCGCGGATACGCAGTATTTT.

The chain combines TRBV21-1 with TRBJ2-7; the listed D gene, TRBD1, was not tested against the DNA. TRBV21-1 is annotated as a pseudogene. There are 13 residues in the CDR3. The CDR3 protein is CASSRTGGHEQYF. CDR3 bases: TGTGCCAGCAGCAGGACAGGGGGCCACGAGCAGTACTTC.

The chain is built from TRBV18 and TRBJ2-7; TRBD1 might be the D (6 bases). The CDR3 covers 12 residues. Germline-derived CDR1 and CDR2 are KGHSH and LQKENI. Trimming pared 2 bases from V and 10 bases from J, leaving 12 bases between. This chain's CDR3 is CASSPGGAFQYF. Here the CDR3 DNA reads TGTGCCAGCTCACCAGGGGGCGCATTTCAGTACTTC.

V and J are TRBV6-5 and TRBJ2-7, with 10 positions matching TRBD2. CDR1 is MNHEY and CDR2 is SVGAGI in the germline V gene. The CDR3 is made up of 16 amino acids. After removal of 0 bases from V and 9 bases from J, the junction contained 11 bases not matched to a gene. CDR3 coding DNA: TGTGCCAGCAGTTACTCGGAGGCTAGCGGGAGAACTGTGCAGTACTTC. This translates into CASSYSEASGRTVQYF.

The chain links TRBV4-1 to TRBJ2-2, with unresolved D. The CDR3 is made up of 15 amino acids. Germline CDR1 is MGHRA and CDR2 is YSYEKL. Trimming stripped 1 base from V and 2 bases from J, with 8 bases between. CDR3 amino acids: CASSQVIVNTGELFF. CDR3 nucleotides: TGCGCCAGCAGCCAAGTAATCGTTAACACCGGGGAGCTGTTTTTT.

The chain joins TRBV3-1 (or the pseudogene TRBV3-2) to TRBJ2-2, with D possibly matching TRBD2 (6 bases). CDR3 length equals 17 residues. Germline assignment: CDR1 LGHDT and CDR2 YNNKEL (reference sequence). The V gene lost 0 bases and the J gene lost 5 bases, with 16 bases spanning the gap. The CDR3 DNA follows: TGTGCCAGCAGCCAAGACTCGAGGCTAGCGCTAACCGGGGAGCTGTTTTTT. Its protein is CASSQDSRLALTGELFF.

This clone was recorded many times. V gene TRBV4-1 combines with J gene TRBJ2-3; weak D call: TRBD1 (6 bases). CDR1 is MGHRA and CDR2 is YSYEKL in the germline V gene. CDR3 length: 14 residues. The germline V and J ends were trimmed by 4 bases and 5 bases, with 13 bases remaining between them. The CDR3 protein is CASSLRQEEDTQYF. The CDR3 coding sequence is TGCGCCAGCAGCCTTCGACAGGAGGAAGATACGCAGTATTTT.

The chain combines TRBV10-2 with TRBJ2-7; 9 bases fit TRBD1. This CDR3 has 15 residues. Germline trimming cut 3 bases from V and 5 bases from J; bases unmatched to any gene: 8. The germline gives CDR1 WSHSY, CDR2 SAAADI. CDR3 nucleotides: TGCGCCAGCAGTGATGGACGGGGGACAGGGAACGAGCAGTACTTC. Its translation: CASSDGRGTGNEQYF.

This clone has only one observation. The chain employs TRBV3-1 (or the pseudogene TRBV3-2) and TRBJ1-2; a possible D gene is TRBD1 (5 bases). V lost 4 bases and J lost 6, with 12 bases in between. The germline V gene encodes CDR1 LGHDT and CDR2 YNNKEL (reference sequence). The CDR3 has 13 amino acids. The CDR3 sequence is CASSRSGLDGYTF. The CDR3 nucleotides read TGTGCCAGCAGCCGGTCAGGGCTCGATGGCTACACCTTC.

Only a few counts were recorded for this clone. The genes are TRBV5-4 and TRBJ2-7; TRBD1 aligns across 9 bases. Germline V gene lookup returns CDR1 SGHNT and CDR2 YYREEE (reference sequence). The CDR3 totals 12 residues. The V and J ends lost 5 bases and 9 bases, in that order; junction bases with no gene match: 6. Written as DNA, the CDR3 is TGTGCCAGCAGGCGGGACAGGGACGCGCAGTACTTC. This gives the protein CASRRDRDAQYF.

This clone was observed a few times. The CDR3 DNA sequence: TGTGCCAGCAGTGGACAGGGAAAGGGAGAGACCCAGTACTTC. Translated, it gives CASSGQGKGETQYF. The V gene is TRBV2, the J gene TRBJ2-5; 7 bases are shared with TRBD1. The CDR3 is made up of 14 amino acids. V dropped 4 bases and J dropped 4; count of bases not matched to a gene: 6. Germline loops: CDR1 SNHLY, CDR2 FYNNEI.

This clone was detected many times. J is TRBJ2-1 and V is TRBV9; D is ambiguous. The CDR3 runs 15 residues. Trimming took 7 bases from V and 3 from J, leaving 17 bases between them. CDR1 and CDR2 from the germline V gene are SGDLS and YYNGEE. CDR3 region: CASSPASGLYNEQFF. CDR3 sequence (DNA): TGTGCCAGCTCCCCGGCGTCGGGTCTCTACAATGAGCAGTTCTTC.

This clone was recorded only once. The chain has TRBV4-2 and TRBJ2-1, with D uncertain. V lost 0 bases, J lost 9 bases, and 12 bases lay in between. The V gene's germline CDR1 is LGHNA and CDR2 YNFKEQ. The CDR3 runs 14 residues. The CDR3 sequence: CASSQDRGVSEQFF. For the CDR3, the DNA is TGTGCCAGCAGCCAAGATCGTGGAGTTTCTGAGCAGTTCTTC.

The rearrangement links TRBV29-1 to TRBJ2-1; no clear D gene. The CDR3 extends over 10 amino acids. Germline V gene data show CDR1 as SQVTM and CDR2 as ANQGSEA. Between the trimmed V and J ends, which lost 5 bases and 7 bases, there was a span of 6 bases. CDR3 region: CSVLQNEQFF. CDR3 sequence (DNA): TGCAGCGTTCTACAGAATGAGCAGTTCTTC.

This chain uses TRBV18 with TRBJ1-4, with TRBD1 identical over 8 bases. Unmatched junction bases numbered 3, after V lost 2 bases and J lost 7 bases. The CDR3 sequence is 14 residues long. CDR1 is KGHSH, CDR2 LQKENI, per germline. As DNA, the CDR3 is TGTGCCAGCTCACCAGGGACAGGTGGTGAAAAACTGTTTTTT. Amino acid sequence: CASSPGTGGEKLFF. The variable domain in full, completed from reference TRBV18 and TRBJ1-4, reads NAGVMQNPRHLVRRRGQEARLRCSPMKGHSHVYWYRQLPEEGLKFMVYLQKENIIDESGMPKERFSAEFPKEGPSILRIQQVVRGDSAAYFCASSPGTGGEKLFFGSGTQLSVL.

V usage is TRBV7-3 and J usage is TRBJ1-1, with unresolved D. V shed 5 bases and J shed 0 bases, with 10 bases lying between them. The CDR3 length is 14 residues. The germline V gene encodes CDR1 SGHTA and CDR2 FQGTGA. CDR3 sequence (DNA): TGTGCCAGCAGCCCAGGCTCCATGAACACTGAAGCTTTCTTT. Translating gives CASSPGSMNTEAFF.

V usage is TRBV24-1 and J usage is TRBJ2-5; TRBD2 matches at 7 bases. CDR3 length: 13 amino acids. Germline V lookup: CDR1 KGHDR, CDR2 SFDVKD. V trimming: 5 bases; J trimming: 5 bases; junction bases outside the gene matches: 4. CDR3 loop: CATSASGIETQYF. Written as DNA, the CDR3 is TGTGCCACCAGTGCAAGCGGGATTGAGACCCAGTACTTC.

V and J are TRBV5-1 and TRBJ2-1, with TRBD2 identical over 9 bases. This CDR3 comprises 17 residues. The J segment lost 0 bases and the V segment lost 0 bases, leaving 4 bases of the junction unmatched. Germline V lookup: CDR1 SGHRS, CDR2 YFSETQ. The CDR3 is CASSLGLAGLSYNEQFF. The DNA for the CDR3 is TGCGCCAGCAGCTTGGGGCTAGCGGGACTCTCCTACAATGAGCAGTTCTTC. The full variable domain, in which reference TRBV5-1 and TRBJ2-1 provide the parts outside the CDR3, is KAGVTQTPRYLIKTRGQQVTLSCSPISGHRSVSWYQQTPGQGLQFLFEYFSETQRNKGNFPGRFSGRQFSNSRSEMNVSTLELGDSALYLCASSLGLAGLSYNEQFFGPGTRLTVL.

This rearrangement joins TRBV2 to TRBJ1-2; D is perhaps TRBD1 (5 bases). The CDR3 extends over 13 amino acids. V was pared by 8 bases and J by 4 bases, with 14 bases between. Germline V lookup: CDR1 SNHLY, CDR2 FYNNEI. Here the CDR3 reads CASAGRMSYGYTF. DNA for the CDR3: TGTGCCAGCGCAGGGCGGATGTCCTATGGCTACACCTTC.

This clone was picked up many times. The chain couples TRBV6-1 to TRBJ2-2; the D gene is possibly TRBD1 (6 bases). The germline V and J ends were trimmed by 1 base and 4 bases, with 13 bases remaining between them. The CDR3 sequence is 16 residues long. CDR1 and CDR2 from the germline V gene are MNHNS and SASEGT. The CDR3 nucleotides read TGTGCCAGCAGTGAAGGGACAGCCATTCCCACCGGGGAGCTGTTTTTT. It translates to CASSEGTAIPTGELFF.

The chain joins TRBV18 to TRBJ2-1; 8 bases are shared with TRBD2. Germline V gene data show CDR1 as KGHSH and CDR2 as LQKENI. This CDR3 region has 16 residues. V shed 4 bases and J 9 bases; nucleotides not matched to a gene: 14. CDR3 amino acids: CASSLNRPREGLEQFF. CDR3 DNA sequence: TGTGCCAGCTCACTAAACCGGCCCCGGGAGGGCCTTGAGCAGTTCTTC.

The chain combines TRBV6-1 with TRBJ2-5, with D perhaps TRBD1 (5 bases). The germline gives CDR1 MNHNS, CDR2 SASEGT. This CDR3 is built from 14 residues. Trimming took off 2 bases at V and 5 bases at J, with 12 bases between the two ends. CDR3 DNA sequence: TGTGCCAGCAGTGAATCCTGGGGCTCGGAGACCCAGTACTTC. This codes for CASSESWGSETQYF.

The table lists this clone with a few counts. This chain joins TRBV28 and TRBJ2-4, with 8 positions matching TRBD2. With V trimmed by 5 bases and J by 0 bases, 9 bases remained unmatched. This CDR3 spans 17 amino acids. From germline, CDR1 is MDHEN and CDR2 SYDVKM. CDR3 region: CASSKPTSGPAKNIQYF. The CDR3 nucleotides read TGTGCCAGCAGTAAACCCACTAGCGGACCAGCCAAAAACATTCAGTACTTC. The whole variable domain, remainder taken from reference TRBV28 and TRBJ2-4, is DVKVTQSSRYLVKRTGEKVFLECVQDMDHENMFWYRQDPGLGLRLIYFSYDVKMKEKGDIPEGYSVSREKKERFSLILESASTNQTSMYLCASSKPTSGPAKNIQYFGAGTRLSVL.

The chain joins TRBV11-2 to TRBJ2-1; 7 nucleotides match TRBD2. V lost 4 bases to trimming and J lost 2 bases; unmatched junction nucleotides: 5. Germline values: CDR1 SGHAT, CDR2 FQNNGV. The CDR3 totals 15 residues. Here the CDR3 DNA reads TGTGCCAGCAGCTCATCTAGCGGTCCCTACAATGAGCAGTTCTTC. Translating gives CASSSSSGPYNEQFF.

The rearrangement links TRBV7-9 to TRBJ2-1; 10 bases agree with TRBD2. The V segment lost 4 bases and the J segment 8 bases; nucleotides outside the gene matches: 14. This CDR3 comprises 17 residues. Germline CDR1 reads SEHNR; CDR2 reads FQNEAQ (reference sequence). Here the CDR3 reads CASSSLAGAPLAHEQFF. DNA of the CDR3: TGTGCCAGCAGCTCGCTAGCGGGAGCCCCCTTAGCGCATGAGCAGTTCTTC.

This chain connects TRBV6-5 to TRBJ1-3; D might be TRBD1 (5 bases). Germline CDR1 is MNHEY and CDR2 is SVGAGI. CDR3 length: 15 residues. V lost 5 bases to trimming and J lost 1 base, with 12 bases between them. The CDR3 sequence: CASSRGRGSGNTIYF. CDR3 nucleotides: TGTGCCAGCAGTCGAGGCCGGGGGTCTGGAAACACCATATATTTT.

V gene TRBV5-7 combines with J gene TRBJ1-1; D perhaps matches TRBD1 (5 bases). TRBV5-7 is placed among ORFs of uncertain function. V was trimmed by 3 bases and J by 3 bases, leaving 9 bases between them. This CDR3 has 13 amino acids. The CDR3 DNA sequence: TGTGCCAGCAGCTGGGGGGAGGACACTGAAGCTTTCTTT. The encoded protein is CASSWGEDTEAFF.

Here the CDR3 DNA reads TGTGCCAGCAGCGTAGTCGGAGGGGGCAACTATGGCTACACCTTC. Its protein product is CASSVVGGGNYGYTF. The V gene is TRBV9, the J gene TRBJ1-2; 7 bases agree with TRBD1. Germline CDR1 and CDR2: SGDLS and YYNGEE. There are 15 residues in the CDR3. V trimming: 0 bases; J trimming: 2 bases; junction bases outside the gene matches: 4.